The clone carrying this T cell receptor beta chain was found once. The entry originates in a study of T cell responses to AZD1222 COVID-19 vaccine. The CDR3 contains 15 residues. Germline CDR1 and CDR2: SGHTA and FQGNSA. With V trimmed by 6 bases and J by 2 bases, 6 bases remained unmatched. Clones were sequenced by immunoSEQ multiplex PCR, and TCRdb holds only the in-frame ones, with some missing. Here the sample spans 110,000 or so clones, 70% to 90% being singletons. The TCR originated in an adult who received the AZD1222 COVID-19 vaccine. This specimen consisted of peripheral blood, obtained 28 days after the second AZD1222 dose. This chain joins TRBV7-2 and TRBJ2-7; 11 positions agree with TRBD2. The CDR3 coding sequence is TGTGCCAGCAGTAAACTAGCGGGGGCTCCCTACGAGCAGTACTTC. This gives the protein CASSKLAGAPYEQYF.